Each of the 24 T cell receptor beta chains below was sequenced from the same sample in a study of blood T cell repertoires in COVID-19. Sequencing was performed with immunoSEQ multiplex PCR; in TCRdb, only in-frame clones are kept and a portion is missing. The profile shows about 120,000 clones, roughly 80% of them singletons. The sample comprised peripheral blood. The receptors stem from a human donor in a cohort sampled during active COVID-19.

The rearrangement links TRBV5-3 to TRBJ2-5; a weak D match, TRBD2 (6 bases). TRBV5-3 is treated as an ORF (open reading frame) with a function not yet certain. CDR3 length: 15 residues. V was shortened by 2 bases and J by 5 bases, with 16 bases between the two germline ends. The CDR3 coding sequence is TGTGCCAGAAGCTTCGGGCGGGGCCCGCGCGAGACCCAGTACTTC. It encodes CARSFGRGPRETQYF.

The chain's CDR3 is CASTRTMASGGATDTQYF. The CDR3 DNA reads TGTGCCAGCACGAGGACAATGGCTAGCGGGGGTGCCACAGATACGCAGTATTTT. The rearrangement joins TRBV5-8 to TRBJ2-3; 10 nucleotides match TRBD2. The ends lost 6 bases at V and 2 bases at J; junction bases unmatched: 15. CDR1 is SGHTS, CDR2 YDEGEE, per germline. The CDR3 extends over 18 amino acids.

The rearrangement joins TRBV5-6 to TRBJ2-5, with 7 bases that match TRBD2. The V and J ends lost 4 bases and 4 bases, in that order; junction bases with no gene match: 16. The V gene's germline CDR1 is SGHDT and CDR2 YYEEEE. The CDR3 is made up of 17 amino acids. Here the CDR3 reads CASSELNGAGDGETQYF. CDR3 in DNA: TGTGCCAGCAGCGAGCTCAATGGGGCGGGGGATGGAGAGACCCAGTACTTC.

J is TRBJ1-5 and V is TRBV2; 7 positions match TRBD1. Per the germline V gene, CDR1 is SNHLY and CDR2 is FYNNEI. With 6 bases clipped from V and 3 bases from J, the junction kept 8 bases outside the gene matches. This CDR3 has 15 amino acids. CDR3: CASSPTQGVNQPQHF. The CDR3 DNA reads TGTGCCAGCAGCCCTACCCAGGGGGTCAATCAGCCCCAGCATTTT. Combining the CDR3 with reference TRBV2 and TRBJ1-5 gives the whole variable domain EPEVTQTPSHQVTQMGQEVILRCVPISNHLYFYWYRQILGQKVEFLVSFYNNEISEKSEIFDDQFSVERPDGSNFTLKIRSTKLEDSAMYFCASSPTQGVNQPQHFGDGTRLSIL.

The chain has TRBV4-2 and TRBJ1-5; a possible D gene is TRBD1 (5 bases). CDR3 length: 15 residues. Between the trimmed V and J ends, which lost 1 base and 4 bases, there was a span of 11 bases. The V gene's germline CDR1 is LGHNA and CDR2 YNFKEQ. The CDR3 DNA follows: TGTGCCAGCAGCCAAGGACAGTCCCCTAATCAGCCCCAGCATTTT. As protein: CASSQGQSPNQPQHF.

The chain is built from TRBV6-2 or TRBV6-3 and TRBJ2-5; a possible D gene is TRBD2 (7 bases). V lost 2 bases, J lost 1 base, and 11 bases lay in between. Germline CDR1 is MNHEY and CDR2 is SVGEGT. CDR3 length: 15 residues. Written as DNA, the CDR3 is TGTGCCAGCAGTTACGGGGGGGCGGTCCAAGAGACCCAGTACTTC. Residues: CASSYGGAVQETQYF.

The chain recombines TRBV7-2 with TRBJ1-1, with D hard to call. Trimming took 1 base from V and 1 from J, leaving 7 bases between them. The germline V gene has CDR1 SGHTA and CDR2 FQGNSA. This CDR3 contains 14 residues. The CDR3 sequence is CASSLGPGNTEAFF. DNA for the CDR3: TGTGCCAGCAGCTTAGGCCCGGGGAACACTGAAGCTTTCTTT.

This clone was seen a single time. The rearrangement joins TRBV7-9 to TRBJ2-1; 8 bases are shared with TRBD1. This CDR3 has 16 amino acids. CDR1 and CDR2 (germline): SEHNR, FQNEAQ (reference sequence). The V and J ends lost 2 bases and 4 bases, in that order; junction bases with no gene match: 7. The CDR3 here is CASSLFGQGGYNEQFF. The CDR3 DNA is TGTGCCAGCAGCTTATTTGGACAGGGCGGATACAATGAGCAGTTCTTC.

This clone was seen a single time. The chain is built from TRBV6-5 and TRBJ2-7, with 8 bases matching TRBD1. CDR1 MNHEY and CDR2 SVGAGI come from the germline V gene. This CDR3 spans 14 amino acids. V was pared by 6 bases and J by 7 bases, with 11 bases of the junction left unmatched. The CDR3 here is CASRGDRPIGEQYF. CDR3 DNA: TGTGCCAGCAGGGGGGACAGGCCCATTGGGGAGCAGTACTTC.

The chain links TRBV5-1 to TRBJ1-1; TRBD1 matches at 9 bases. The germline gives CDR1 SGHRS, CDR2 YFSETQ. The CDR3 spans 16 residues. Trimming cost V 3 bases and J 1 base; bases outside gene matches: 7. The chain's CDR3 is CASSYGTGRGNTEAFF. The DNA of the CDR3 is TGCGCCAGCAGCTACGGGACAGGGAGAGGGAACACTGAAGCTTTCTTT.

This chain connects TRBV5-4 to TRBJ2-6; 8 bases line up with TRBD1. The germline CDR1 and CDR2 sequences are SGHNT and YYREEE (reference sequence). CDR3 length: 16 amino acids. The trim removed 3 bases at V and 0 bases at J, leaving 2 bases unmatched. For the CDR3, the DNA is TGTGCCAGCAGCTGGGGACAGGTCTCTGGGGCCAACGTCCTGACTTTC. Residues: CASSWGQVSGANVLTF. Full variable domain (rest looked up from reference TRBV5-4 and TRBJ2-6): ETGVTQSPTHLIKTRGQQVTLRCSSQSGHNTVSWYQQALGQGPQFIFQYYREEENGRGNFPPRFSGLQFPNYSSELNVNALELDDSALYLCASSWGQVSGANVLTFGAGSRLTVL.

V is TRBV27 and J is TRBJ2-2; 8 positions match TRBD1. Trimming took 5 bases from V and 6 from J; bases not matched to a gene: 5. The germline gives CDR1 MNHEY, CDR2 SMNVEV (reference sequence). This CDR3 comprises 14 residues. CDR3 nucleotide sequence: TGTGCCAGCAGTCTACGACAGGGGCCCGGGGAGCTGTTTTTT. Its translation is CASSLRQGPGELFF.

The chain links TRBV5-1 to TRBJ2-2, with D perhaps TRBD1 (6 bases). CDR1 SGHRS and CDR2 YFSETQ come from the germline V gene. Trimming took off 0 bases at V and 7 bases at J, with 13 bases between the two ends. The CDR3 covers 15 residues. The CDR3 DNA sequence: TGCGCCAGCAGCTTGGACCAGGGGAACGGCGGGGAGCTGTTTTTT. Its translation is CASSLDQGNGGELFF.

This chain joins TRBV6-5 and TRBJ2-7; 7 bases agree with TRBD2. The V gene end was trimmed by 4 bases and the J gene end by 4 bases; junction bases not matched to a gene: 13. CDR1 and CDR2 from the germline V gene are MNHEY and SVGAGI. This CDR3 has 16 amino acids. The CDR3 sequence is CASSSGTLGREYEQYF. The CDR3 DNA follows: TGTGCCAGCAGTTCAGGGACGTTGGGGAGGGAGTACGAGCAGTACTTC.

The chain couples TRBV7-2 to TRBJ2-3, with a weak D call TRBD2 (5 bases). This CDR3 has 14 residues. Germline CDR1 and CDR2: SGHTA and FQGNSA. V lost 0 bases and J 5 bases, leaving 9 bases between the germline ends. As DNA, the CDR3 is TGTGCCAGCAGCTTAGCCGGGGTTCTAGATACGCAGTATTTT. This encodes CASSLAGVLDTQYF.

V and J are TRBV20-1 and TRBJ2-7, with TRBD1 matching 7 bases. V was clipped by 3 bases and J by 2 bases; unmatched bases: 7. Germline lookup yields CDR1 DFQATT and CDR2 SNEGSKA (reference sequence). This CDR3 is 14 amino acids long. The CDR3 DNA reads TGCAGTGCTAGTATCTCAGGGACAGCCTACGAGCAGTACTTC. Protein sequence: CSASISGTAYEQYF.

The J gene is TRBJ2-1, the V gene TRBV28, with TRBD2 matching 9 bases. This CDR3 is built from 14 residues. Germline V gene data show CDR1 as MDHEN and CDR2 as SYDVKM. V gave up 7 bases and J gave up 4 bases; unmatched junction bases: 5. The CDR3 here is CASIPAGGYNEQFF. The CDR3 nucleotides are TGTGCCAGCATTCCAGCGGGGGGATACAATGAGCAGTTCTTC.

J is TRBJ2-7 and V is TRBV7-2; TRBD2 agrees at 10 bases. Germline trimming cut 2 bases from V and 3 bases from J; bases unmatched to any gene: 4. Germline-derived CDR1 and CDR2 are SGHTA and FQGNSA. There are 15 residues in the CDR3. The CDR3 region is CASSLLAGGLYEQYF. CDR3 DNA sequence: TGTGCCAGCAGCTTATTAGCGGGGGGTCTCTACGAGCAGTACTTC.

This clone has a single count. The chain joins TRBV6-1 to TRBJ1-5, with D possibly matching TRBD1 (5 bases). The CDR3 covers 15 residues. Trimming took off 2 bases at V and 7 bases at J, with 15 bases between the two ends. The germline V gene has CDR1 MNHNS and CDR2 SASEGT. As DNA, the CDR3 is TGTGCCAGCAGTGAAAACGGCCTTGGGGGGCAGCCCCAGCATTTT. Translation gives CASSENGLGGQPQHF.

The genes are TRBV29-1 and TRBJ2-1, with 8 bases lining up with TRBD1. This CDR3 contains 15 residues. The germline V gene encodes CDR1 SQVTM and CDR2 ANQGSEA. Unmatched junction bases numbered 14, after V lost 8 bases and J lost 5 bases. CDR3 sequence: CSSRPAGGQDNEQFF. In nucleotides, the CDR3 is TGCAGCTCCCGCCCCGCAGGGGGACAGGACAATGAGCAGTTCTTC.

DNA of the CDR3: TGTGCCAGCACCTTTAGGGGGGGCGCTATTAGGGGCTACACCTTC. It is translated as CASTFRGGAIRGYTF. The V gene is TRBV28, the J gene TRBJ1-2; TRBD1 might be the D (6 bases). Deletions cut 7 bases from V and 8 bases from J, with 23 bases between. The germline V gene encodes CDR1 MDHEN and CDR2 SYDVKM. This CDR3 is built from 15 residues.

The CDR3 sequence is CASSIDHGGSYNEQFF. The CDR3 nucleotides are TGTGCCAGTAGTATAGATCACGGGGGCTCCTACAATGAGCAGTTCTTC. This rearrangement joins TRBV19 to TRBJ2-1; D might be TRBD2 (6 bases). The CDR3 spans 16 residues. CDR1 is LNHDA and CDR2 is SQIVND in the germline V gene (reference sequence). V lost 0 bases and J lost 0, with 9 bases in between. Based on the CDR3 plus reference TRBV19 and TRBJ2-1, the full variable domain is DGGITQSPKYLFRKEGQNVTLSCEQNLNHDAMYWYRQDPGQGLRLIYYSQIVNDFQKGDIAEGYSVSREKKESFPLTVTSAQKNPTAFYLCASSIDHGGSYNEQFFGPGTRLTVL.

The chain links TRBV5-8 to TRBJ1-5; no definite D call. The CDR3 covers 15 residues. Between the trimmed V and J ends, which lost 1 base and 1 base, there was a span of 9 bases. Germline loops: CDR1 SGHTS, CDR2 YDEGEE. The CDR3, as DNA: TGTGCCAGCAGCTTGAGCGCCGGCAGCAATCAGCCCCAGCATTTT. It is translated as CASSLSAGSNQPQHF.

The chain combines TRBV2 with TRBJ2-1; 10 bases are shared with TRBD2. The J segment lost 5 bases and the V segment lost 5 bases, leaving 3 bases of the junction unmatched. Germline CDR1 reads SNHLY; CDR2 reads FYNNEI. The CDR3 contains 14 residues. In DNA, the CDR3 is TGTGCCAGCAGTTGGACTAGCGGACACAATGAGCAGTTCTTC. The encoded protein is CASSWTSGHNEQFF.